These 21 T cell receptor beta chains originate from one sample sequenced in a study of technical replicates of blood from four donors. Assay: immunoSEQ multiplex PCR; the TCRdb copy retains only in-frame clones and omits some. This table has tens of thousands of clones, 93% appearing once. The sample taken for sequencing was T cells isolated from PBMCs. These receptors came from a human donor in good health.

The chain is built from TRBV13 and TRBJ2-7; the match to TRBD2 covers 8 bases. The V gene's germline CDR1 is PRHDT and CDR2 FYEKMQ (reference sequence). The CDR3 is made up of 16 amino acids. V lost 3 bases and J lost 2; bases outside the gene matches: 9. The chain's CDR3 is CASSLVRAGAPYEQYF. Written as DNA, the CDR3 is TGTGCCAGCAGCTTGGTCAGAGCGGGGGCACCCTACGAGCAGTACTTC. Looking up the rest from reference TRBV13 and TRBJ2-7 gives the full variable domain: AAGVIQSPRHLIKEKRETATLKCYPIPRHDTVYWYQQGPGQDPQFLISFYEKMQSDKGSIPDRFSAQQFSDYHSELNMSSLELGDSALYFCASSLVRAGAPYEQYFGPGTRLTVT.

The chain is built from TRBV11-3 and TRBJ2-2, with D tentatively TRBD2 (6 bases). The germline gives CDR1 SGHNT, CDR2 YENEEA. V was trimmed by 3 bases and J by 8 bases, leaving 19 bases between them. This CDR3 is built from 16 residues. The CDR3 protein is CASSLTVWGGKGELFF. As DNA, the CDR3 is TGTGCCAGCAGCTTGACAGTGTGGGGAGGTAAAGGGGAGCTGTTTTTT.

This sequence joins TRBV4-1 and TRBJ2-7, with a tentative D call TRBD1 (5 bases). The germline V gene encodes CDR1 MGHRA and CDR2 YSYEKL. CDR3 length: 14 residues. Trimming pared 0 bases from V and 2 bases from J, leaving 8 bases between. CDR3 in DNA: TGCGCCAGCAGCCAAGAGGACACTCCCTACGAGCAGTACTTC. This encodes CASSQEDTPYEQYF.

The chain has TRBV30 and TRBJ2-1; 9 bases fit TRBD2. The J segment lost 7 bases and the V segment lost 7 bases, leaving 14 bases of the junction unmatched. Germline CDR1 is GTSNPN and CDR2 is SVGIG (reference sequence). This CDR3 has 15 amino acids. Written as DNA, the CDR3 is TGTGCCTTGCTAATCGGACTAGCGACTCCAAATGAGCAGTTCTTC. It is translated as CALLIGLATPNEQFF.

The CDR3 protein is CASRQGNVEKLFF. Written as DNA, the CDR3 is TGTGCCAGCAGACAGGGGAACGTAGAAAAACTGTTTTTT. This chain links TRBV19 with TRBJ1-4, with 8 nucleotides matching TRBD1. CDR1 LNHDA and CDR2 SQIVND come from the germline V gene (reference sequence). The trim removed 9 bases at V and 8 bases at J, leaving 8 bases unmatched. This CDR3 has 13 residues.

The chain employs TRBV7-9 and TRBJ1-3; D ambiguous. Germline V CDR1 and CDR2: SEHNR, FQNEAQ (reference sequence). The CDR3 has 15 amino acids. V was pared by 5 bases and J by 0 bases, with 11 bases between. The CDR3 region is CASSTKGSSGNTIYF. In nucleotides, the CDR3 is TGTGCCAGCAGCACTAAAGGGAGCTCTGGAAACACCATATATTTT. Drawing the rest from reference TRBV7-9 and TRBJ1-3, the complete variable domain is DTGVSQNPRHKITKRGQNVTFRCDPISEHNRLYWYRQTLGQGPEFLTYFQNEAQLEKSRLLSDRFSAERPKGSFSTLEIQRTEQGDSAMYLCASSTKGSSGNTIYFGEGSWLTVV.

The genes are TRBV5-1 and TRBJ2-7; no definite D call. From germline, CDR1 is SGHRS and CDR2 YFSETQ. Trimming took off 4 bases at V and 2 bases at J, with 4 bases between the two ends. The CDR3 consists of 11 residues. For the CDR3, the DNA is TGCGCCAGCAGCGCGACCTACGAGCAGTACTTC. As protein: CASSATYEQYF.

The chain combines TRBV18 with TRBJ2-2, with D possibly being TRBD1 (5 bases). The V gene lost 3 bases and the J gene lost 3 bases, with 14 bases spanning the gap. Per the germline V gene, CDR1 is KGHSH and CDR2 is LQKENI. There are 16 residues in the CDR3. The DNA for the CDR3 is TGTGCCAGCTCACCCGATCCAGGACACTACACCGGGGAGCTGTTTTTT. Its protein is CASSPDPGHYTGELFF.

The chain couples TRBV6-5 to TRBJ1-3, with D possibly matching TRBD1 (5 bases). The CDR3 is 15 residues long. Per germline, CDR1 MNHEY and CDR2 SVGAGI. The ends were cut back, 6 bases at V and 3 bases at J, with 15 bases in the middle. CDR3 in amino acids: CASSPRGGYGNTIYF. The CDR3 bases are TGTGCCAGCAGCCCCCGGGGGGGGTATGGAAACACCATATATTTT.

CDR3 DNA: TGCGCCAGCAGTATAACCAGGGTCGGCGAGACCCAGTACTTC. Protein sequence: CASSITRVGETQYF. The chain employs TRBV10-1 and TRBJ2-5; D is possibly TRBD1 (5 bases). In germline, CDR1 is WNHNN, CDR2 SYGVQD (reference sequence). The CDR3 extends over 14 amino acids. V shed 5 bases and J shed 5 bases, with 15 bases lying between them.

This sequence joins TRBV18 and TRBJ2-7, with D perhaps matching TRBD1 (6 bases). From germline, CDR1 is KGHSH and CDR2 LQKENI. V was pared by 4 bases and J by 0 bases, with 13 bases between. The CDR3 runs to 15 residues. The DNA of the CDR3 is TGTGCCAGCTCACTCGGACAGCTCAGCTCCTACGAGCAGTACTTC. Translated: CASSLGQLSSYEQYF.

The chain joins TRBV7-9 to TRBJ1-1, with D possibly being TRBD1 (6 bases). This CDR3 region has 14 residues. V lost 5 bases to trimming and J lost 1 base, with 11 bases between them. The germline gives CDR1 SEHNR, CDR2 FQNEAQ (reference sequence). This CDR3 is CASSPRTANTEAFF. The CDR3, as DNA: TGTGCCAGCAGCCCGCGGACAGCGAACACTGAAGCTTTCTTT.

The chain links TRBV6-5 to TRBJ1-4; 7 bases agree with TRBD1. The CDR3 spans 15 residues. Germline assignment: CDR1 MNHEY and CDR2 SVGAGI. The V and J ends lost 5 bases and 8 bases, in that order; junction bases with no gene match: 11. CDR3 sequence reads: CASSAPTTGREKLFF. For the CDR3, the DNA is TGTGCCAGCAGTGCCCCGACGACAGGGAGAGAAAAACTGTTTTTT.

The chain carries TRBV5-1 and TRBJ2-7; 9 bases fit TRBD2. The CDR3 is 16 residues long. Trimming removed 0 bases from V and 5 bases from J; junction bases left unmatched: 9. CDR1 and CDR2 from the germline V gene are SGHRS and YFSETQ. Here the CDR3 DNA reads TGCGCCAGCAGCTTGGGGGCGGGAGGGCTATCCGACGAGCAGTACTTC. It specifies CASSLGAGGLSDEQYF. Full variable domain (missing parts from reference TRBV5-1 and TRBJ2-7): KAGVTQTPRYLIKTRGQQVTLSCSPISGHRSVSWYQQTPGQGLQFLFEYFSETQRNKGNFPGRFSGRQFSNSRSEMNVSTLELGDSALYLCASSLGAGGLSDEQYFGPGTRLTVT.

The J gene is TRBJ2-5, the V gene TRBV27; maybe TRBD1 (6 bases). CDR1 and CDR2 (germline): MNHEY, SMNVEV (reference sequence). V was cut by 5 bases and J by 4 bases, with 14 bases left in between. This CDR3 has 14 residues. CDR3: CASSALGGGETQYF. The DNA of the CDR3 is TGTGCCAGCAGTGCACTAGGGGGTGGAGAGACCCAGTACTTC.

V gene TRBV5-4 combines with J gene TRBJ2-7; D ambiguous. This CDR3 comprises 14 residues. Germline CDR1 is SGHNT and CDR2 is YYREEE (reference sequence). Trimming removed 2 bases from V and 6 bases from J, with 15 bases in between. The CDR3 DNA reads TGTGCCAGCAGCTTAGATCGGCGGCAGACCGAGCAGTACTTC. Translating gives CASSLDRRQTEQYF.

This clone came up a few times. CDR3 DNA: TGTGCCAGCAGCTTGTGGCTAGGGGATGGCTACACCTTC. Translated: CASSLWLGDGYTF. The chain links TRBV5-4 to TRBJ1-2, with D perhaps TRBD1 (5 bases). Germline lookup yields CDR1 SGHNT and CDR2 YYREEE (reference sequence). There are 13 residues in the CDR3. The V end was cut by 1 base, the J end by 6 bases, with 10 bases between.

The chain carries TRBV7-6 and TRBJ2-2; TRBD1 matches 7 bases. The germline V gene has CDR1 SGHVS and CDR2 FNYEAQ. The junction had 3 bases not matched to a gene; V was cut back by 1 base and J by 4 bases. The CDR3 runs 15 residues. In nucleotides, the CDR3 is TGTGCCAGCAGCTTAGAGGGGGCGAGCACCGGGGAGCTGTTTTTT. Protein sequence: CASSLEGASTGELFF.

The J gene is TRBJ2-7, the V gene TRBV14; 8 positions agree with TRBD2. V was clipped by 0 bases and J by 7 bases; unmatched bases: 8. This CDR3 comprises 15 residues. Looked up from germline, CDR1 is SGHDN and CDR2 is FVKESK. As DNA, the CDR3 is TGTGCCAGCAGCCAAGAGAAATTAGCGGGGAGAGAGCAGTACTTC. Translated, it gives CASSQEKLAGREQYF.

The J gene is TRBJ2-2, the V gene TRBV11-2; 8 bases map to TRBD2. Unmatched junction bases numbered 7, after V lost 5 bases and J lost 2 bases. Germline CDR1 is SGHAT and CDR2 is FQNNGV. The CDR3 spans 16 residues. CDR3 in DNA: TGTGCCAGCAGCCTCACCCGGGGGGGTAACACCGGGGAGCTGTTTTTT. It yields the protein CASSLTRGGNTGELFF.

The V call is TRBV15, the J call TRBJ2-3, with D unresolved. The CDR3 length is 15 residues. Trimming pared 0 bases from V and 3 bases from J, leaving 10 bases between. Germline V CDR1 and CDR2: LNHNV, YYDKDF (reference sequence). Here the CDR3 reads CATSRDLPSTDTQYF. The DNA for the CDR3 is TGTGCCACCAGCAGAGATCTTCCCTCTACAGATACGCAGTATTTT.